This T cell receptor beta chain is from a study of control samples from healthy donors and cancer patients. Assay: immunoSEQ multiplex PCR; the TCRdb copy retains only in-frame clones and omits some. The data contain around 140,000 clones, around 93% of them seen just once; the ten biggest clones take up 2.1%. Germline assignment: CDR1 MDHEN and CDR2 SYDVKM. Trimming shortened V by 8 bases and J by 11 bases, and 15 bases separated the two germline ends. The CDR3 contains 11 residues. The sequence was collected from a woman aged 45-65 years in good health. V usage is TRBV28 and J usage is TRBJ1-1, with D maybe TRBD1 (5 bases). The sequencing input was blood. The DNA of the CDR3 is TGTGCCAGCGGGGAGACAGCCGGGGCTTTCTTT. This sequence encodes CASGETAGAFF.